One and the same sample provided the 17 T cell receptor beta chains below, sequenced in a study of T cell responses to AZD1222 COVID-19 vaccine. Clones were sequenced by immunoSEQ multiplex PCR, and TCRdb holds only the in-frame ones, with some missing. Of under 100,000 clones in the sample, 90% to 95% were seen once. The specimen was peripheral blood, collected on day 0 of AZD1222 vaccination. These TCRs come from an adult in good health.

This sequence joins TRBV6-1 and TRBJ2-7; TRBD2 might be the D (7 bases). The CDR3 has 14 amino acids. Germline V gene lookup returns CDR1 MNHNS and CDR2 SASEGT. Trimming took off 3 bases at V and 4 bases at J, with 13 bases between the two ends. In DNA, the CDR3 is TGTGCCAGCAGTGACGGGGGGCACTTTTACGAGCAGTACTTC. This encodes CASSDGGHFYEQYF.

The chain links TRBV18 to TRBJ2-7; D is possibly TRBD1 (6 bases). Trimming removed 3 bases at V and 1 base at J, with 10 bases between. Germline assignment: CDR1 KGHSH and CDR2 LQKENI. This CDR3 spans 14 amino acids. CDR3 sequence reads: CASSPDRNSYEQYF. Written as DNA, the CDR3 is TGTGCCAGCTCACCGGACAGAAATTCCTACGAGCAGTACTTC. Full variable domain (outside the CDR3, taken from reference TRBV18 and TRBJ2-7): NAGVMQNPRHLVRRRGQEARLRCSPMKGHSHVYWYRQLPEEGLKFMVYLQKENIIDESGMPKERFSAEFPKEGPSILRIQQVVRGDSAAYFCASSPDRNSYEQYFGPGTRLTVT.

The rearrangement uses TRBV3-1 (or the pseudogene TRBV3-2) and TRBJ2-2; D not certain. CDR1 and CDR2 from the germline V gene are LGHDT and YNNKEL (reference sequence). V lost 0 bases to trimming and J lost 4 bases, with 9 bases between them. The CDR3 is 15 amino acids. CDR3 in DNA: TGTGCCAGCAGCCAAGATCAAAGGCCCACCGGGGAGCTGTTTTTT. Its protein is CASSQDQRPTGELFF.

J is TRBJ2-5 and V is TRBV3-1 (or the pseudogene TRBV3-2), with D uncertain. The V gene lost 0 bases and the J gene lost 9 bases, with 14 bases spanning the gap. The CDR3 consists of 14 residues. CDR1 is LGHDT and CDR2 is YNNKEL in the germline V gene (reference sequence). CDR3 sequence reads: CASSQDATNVAQYF. The CDR3 DNA is TGTGCCAGCAGCCAAGATGCTACCAATGTCGCCCAGTACTTC.

This sequence joins TRBV27 and TRBJ2-7; D unresolved. Per germline, CDR1 MNHEY and CDR2 SMNVEV (reference sequence). This CDR3 spans 14 amino acids. Trimming pared 5 bases from V and 9 bases from J, leaving 20 bases between. The CDR3 region is CASSTQLGSLGQYF. CDR3 bases: TGTGCCAGCAGTACCCAACTGGGCTCGTTGGGGCAGTACTTC.

The gene calls are TRBV5-1 and TRBJ2-2, with TRBD2 matching 10 bases. There are 14 residues in the CDR3. In germline, CDR1 is SGHRS, CDR2 YFSETQ. With 8 bases clipped from V and 4 bases from J, the junction kept 5 bases outside the gene matches. CDR3 bases: TGCGCCAGTGAGCGGGGGGGCGGCACCGGGGAGCTGTTTTTT. This sequence encodes CASERGGGTGELFF. Based on the CDR3 plus reference TRBV5-1 and TRBJ2-2, the full variable domain is KAGVTQTPRYLIKTRGQQVTLSCSPISGHRSVSWYQQTPGQGLQFLFEYFSETQRNKGNFPGRFSGRQFSNSRSEMNVSTLELGDSALYLCASERGGGTGELFFGEGSRLTVL.

The CDR3 region is CALYRGSYNSPLHF. The CDR3 DNA follows: TGTGCCTTATACAGGGGTTCCTATAATTCACCCCTCCACTTT. This chain links TRBV30 with TRBJ1-6; 7 nucleotides line up with TRBD1. The V gene's germline CDR1 is GTSNPN and CDR2 SVGIG (reference sequence). V was pared by 7 bases and J by 1 base, with 4 bases of the junction left unmatched. The CDR3 loop spans 14 amino acids.

The chain has TRBV2 and TRBJ2-7; 9 bases are a match to TRBD1. Unmatched junction bases numbered 7, after V lost 2 bases and J lost 5 bases. The CDR3 has 15 residues. CDR1 and CDR2 from the germline V gene are SNHLY and FYNNEI. For the CDR3, the DNA is TGTGCCAGCAGTGAAACAGGGGACAGGGCGGACGAGCAGTACTTC. It codes for CASSETGDRADEQYF.

The chain combines TRBV3-1 (or the pseudogene TRBV3-2) with TRBJ1-3; D gene unclear. CDR1 is LGHDT and CDR2 is YNNKEL in the germline V gene (reference sequence). V was pared by 6 bases and J by 4 bases, with 7 bases between. This CDR3 is built from 12 residues. The chain's CDR3 is CASSPIGNTIYF. The CDR3, as DNA: TGTGCCAGCAGTCCGATAGGAAACACCATATATTTT.

V is TRBV19 and J is TRBJ1-5; D is unclear. Germline V gives CDR1 LNHDA, CDR2 SQIVND (reference sequence). V lost 3 bases to trimming and J lost 1 base, with 13 bases between them. CDR3 length equals 16 residues. CDR3 sequence (DNA): TGTGCCAGTAGTATGGGTACGGTGGGAAGCAATCAGCCCCAGCATTTT. This sequence encodes CASSMGTVGSNQPQHF.

The chain combines TRBV7-2 with TRBJ2-5; the D gene is possibly TRBD1 (5 bases). The ends were cut back, 1 base at V and 7 bases at J, with 10 bases in the middle. CDR1 SGHTA and CDR2 FQGNSA come from the germline V gene. The CDR3 totals 13 residues. CDR3 in DNA: TGTGCCAGCAGCTTAGTACGGACAACGACCCAGTACTTC. Encoded protein: CASSLVRTTTQYF.

The chain links TRBV6-2 or TRBV6-3 to TRBJ1-2; D is ambiguous. CDR3 length equals 12 residues. The germline V and J ends were trimmed by 5 bases and 0 bases, with 4 bases remaining between them. CDR1 and CDR2 from the germline V gene are MNHEY and SVGEGT. CDR3 nucleotide sequence: TGTGCCAGCAGTCGTCCTAACTATGGCTACACCTTC. Amino acid sequence: CASSRPNYGYTF.

The genes are TRBV2 and TRBJ1-6; 9 bases are a match to TRBD1. This CDR3 region has 14 residues. After removal of 6 bases from V and 7 bases from J, the junction contained 4 bases not matched to a gene. CDR1 is SNHLY, CDR2 FYNNEI, per germline. As DNA, the CDR3 is TGTGCCAGCAGCCTGGACAGGGGAAATTCACCCCTCCACTTT. This gives the protein CASSLDRGNSPLHF.

CDR3 bases: TGTGCCAGCAGTCCAACCGGACTAGTTGTAGATACGCAGTATTTT. This encodes CASSPTGLVVDTQYF. This chain connects TRBV3-1 (or the pseudogene TRBV3-2) to TRBJ2-3, with 7 positions matching TRBD2. There are 15 residues in the CDR3. Trimming at V came to 6 bases and at J to 5 bases, leaving 11 bases not matched to a gene. Germline V gene data show CDR1 as LGHDT and CDR2 as YNNKEL (reference sequence).

On this clone: A junction end diverges from the germline sequence, so it may reflect a read error. The chain employs TRBV3-1 (or the pseudogene TRBV3-2) and TRBJ2-3; 11 positions match TRBD2. CDR3 length: 16 amino acids. CDR1 LGHDT and CDR2 YNNKEL come from the germline V gene (reference sequence). CDR3 sequence reads: CANSRPSGGSTDTQYF. The CDR3 region has the DNA TGTGCCAACAGCCGACCTAGCGGGGGGTCCACAGATACGCAGTATTTT.

The rearrangement joins TRBV19 to TRBJ2-4; D is possibly TRBD1 (5 bases). The CDR3 consists of 14 residues. CDR1 and CDR2 from the germline V gene are LNHDA and SQIVND (reference sequence). The V end lost 9 bases, the J end lost 5 bases, and 17 bases lay between the germline ends. This CDR3 is CASSHRTLENIQYF. The CDR3 nucleotides are TGTGCCAGCAGCCACAGGACGCTCGAAAACATTCAGTACTTC.

This chain connects TRBV10-3 to TRBJ2-2; maybe TRBD1 (5 bases). Trimming took off 5 bases at V and 5 bases at J, with 6 bases between the two ends. CDR1 and CDR2 (germline): ENHRY, SYGVKD. The CDR3 has 12 amino acids. CDR3 loop: CAISQGTGELFF. In DNA, the CDR3 is TGTGCCATCAGTCAGGGTACCGGGGAGCTGTTTTTT.